The clone carrying this TCR beta chain was observed once. Its specificity is unknown. With random hexamers, reverse transcription was performed on about 0.45 to 1 ug of RNA. Coverage of TCR beta CDR3 amplification by immunoSEQ multiplex PCR extended to 54 Vbeta and 13 Jbeta. MiXCR was run by TCRdb on the immunoSEQ multiplex PCR reads, yielding one entry per CDR3 protein. The sample yields 150,000 or so distinct CDR3 sequences, 92% seen once. Sequencing of TCR beta was carried out in blood CD8+ and CD4+ T cells. As controls, healthy donors matched for age and sex were used. The data are from a study of CD8 T cells in Susac syndrome. Broader study findings: The authors acknowledged that the study's TCR sequencing and HLA analysis involved relatively few individuals.

V was pared by 4 bases and J by 6 bases, with 4 bases of the junction left unmatched. This CDR3 comprises 14 residues. Germline-derived CDR1 and CDR2 are SNHLY and FYNNEI. The source material was CD4+ T cells from PBMCs. The genes are TRBV2 and TRBJ2-1; the match to TRBD1 covers 9 bases. This clonotype was obtained from a human donor in good health. The CDR3 loop reads CASSVDRGSNEQFF. The CDR3 nucleotides read TGTGCCAGCAGTGTGGACAGGGGCTCCAATGAGCAGTTCTTC.